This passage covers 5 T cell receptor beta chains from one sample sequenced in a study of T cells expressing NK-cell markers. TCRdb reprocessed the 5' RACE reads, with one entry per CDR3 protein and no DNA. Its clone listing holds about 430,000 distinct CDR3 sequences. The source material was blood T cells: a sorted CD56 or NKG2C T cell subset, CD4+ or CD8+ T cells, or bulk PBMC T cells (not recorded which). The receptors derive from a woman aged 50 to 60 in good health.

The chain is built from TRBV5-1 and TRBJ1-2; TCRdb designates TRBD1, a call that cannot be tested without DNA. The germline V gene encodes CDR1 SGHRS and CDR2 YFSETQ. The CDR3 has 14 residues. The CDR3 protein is CASSWDAPAGGYTF.

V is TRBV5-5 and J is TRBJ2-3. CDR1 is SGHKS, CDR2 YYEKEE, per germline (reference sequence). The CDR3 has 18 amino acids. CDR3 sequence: CASSLVLSAGTSTDTQYF.

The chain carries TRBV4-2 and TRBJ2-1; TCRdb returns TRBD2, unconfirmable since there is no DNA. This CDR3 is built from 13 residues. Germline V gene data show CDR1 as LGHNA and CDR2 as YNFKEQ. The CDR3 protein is CASSPPVAGEQFF.

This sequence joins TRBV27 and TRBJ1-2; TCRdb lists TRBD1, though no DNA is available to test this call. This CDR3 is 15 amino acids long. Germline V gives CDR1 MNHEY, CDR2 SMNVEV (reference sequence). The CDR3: CASSLRRGSGYGYTF.

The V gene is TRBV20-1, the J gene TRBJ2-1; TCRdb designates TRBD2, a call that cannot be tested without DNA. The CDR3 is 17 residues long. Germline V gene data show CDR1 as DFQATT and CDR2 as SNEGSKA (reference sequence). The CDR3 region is CSATLLAGGPKVDEQFF.